Below, 30 T cell receptor beta chains from the same sample are listed, as sequenced in a study of blood T cell repertoires in COVID-19. The assay was immunoSEQ multiplex PCR, and TCRdb's table has in-frame clones only and misses some. The data contain fewer than 85,000 clones, around four fifths of them singletons. Sequencing used peripheral blood. The receptors stem from a woman aged 55-69 years with acute or convalescent COVID-19.

The CDR3 region has the DNA TGTGCCACCCAGGCGGGACAGGGGAACACTGAAGCTTTCTTT. This codes for CATQAGQGNTEAFF. The chain uses TRBV24-1 and TRBJ1-1; 9 nucleotides line up with TRBD1. The CDR3 sequence is 14 residues long. V lost 9 bases to trimming and J lost 1 base; unmatched junction nucleotides: 5. The germline CDR1 and CDR2 sequences are KGHDR and SFDVKD.

The V and J genes are TRBV10-3 and TRBJ2-7, with 10 nucleotides matching TRBD1. With V trimmed by 9 bases and J by 2 bases, 10 bases remained unmatched. Germline V CDR1 and CDR2: ENHRY, SYGVKD. This CDR3 region has 15 residues. The CDR3 DNA sequence: TGTGCCATTGGAAGGGGGGGACAGGGGCCCTACGAGCAGTACTTC. Translation: CAIGRGGQGPYEQYF.

The chain links TRBV6-5 to TRBJ1-6; tentative D call: TRBD1 (6 bases). V gave up 7 bases and J gave up 14 bases, with 18 bases separating them. The CDR3 runs to 13 residues. The germline gives CDR1 MNHEY, CDR2 SVGAGI. CDR3 bases: TGTGCCAGCAAATCGGGACACCCGATGACCCTCCACTTT. Protein: CASKSGHPMTLHF.

The gene calls are TRBV11-3 and TRBJ1-2, with 9 bases aligning to TRBD1. CDR1 is SGHNT, CDR2 YENEEA, per germline. The CDR3 consists of 14 residues. The ends lost 5 bases at V and 7 bases at J; junction bases unmatched: 8. This CDR3 reads CASSRTGEGSGYTF. The CDR3 DNA reads as TGTGCCAGCAGCCGGACAGGGGAAGGGAGTGGCTACACCTTC.

CDR3 sequence: CAWSFTWGDTEAFF. The CDR3 DNA sequence: TGTGCCTGGAGTTTTACTTGGGGAGACACTGAAGCTTTCTTT. The chain carries TRBV30 and TRBJ1-1; no clear D. Germline assignment: CDR1 GTSNPN and CDR2 SVGIG (reference sequence). The CDR3 runs 14 residues. V was clipped by 2 bases and J by 3 bases, with 13 bases between them. The full variable domain, its missing parts supplied by reference TRBV30 and TRBJ1-1, is SQTIHQWPATLVQPVGSPLSLECTVEGTSNPNLYWYRQAAGRGLQLLFYSVGIGQISSEVPQNLSASRPQDRQFILSSKKLLLSDSGFYLCAWSFTWGDTEAFFGQGTRLTVV.

This clone was counted a single time. The genes are TRBV20-1 and TRBJ2-7; 12 bases line up with TRBD2. Looked up from germline, CDR1 is DFQATT and CDR2 is SNEGSKA (reference sequence). The ends lost 3 bases at V and 5 bases at J; junction bases unmatched: 11. The CDR3 consists of 16 residues. The CDR3 sequence is CSASRASSGRANEQYF. DNA of the CDR3: TGCAGTGCTAGTCGGGCCTCTAGCGGGAGGGCAAACGAGCAGTACTTC.

The chain is built from TRBV7-9 and TRBJ2-2; possibly TRBD1 for D (6 bases). There are 16 residues in the CDR3. Trimming took off 3 bases at V and 1 base at J, with 12 bases between the two ends. CDR1 is SEHNR, CDR2 FQNEAQ, per germline (reference sequence). CDR3 sequence: CASSFGTSRNTGELFF. The CDR3 nucleotides are TGTGCCAGCAGCTTCGGGACATCCCGGAACACCGGGGAGCTGTTTTTT.

On this clone: An end of the junction differs from the germline gene, which may be a read error. V gene TRBV6-1 combines with J gene TRBJ1-2; 7 bases align to TRBD1. The CDR3 covers 14 residues. Germline CDR1 reads MNHNS; CDR2 reads SASEGT. CDR3 DNA: TGTGCCAGCAGGGAAGGGACAGCCTACTATGGCTACACCTTC. This sequence encodes CASREGTAYYGYTF.

This chain uses TRBV6-6 with TRBJ2-3; TRBD2 is a possible D gene (6 bases). Germline assignment: CDR1 MNHNY and CDR2 SVGAGI (reference sequence). The CDR3 covers 12 residues. Between the trimmed V and J ends, which lost 7 bases and 5 bases, there was a span of 10 bases. CDR3 loop: CASTPGGDTQYF. As DNA, the CDR3 is TGTGCCAGCACCCCCGGGGGAGATACGCAGTATTTT.

The V call is TRBV11-3, the J call TRBJ2-3, with TRBD2 matching over 7 bases. This CDR3 region has 16 residues. Trimming took 2 bases from V and 6 from J; bases not matched to a gene: 11. The germline CDR1 and CDR2 sequences are SGHNT and YENEEA. In DNA, the CDR3 is TGTGCCAGCAGCTTAAGGGCCGGGGGGAATATGGATACGCAGTATTTT. Translating gives CASSLRAGGNMDTQYF.

CDR3 residues: CASSFWTASYEQYF. CDR3 nucleotide sequence: TGTGCCAGCAGCTTCTGGACAGCTTCCTACGAGCAGTACTTC. The V call is TRBV7-9, the J call TRBJ2-7; TRBD1 might be the D (6 bases). Per the germline V gene, CDR1 is SEHNR and CDR2 is FQNEAQ (reference sequence). Trimming cost V 3 bases and J 1 base, with 10 bases left between them. The CDR3 totals 14 residues.

The chain joins TRBV11-2 to TRBJ1-1; D not resolved. The CDR3 has 13 residues. V was shortened by 5 bases and J by 4 bases, with 11 bases between the two germline ends. In germline, CDR1 is SGHAT, CDR2 FQNNGV. The CDR3 DNA reads TGTGCCAGCAGCACCCGGGTGGGCACTGAAGCTTTCTTT. Translation: CASSTRVGTEAFF. The whole variable domain, remainder taken from reference TRBV11-2 and TRBJ1-1, is EAGVAQSPRYKIIEKRQSVAFWCNPISGHATLYWYQQILGQGPKLLIQFQNNGVVDDSQLPKDRFSAERLKGVDSTLKIQPAKLEDSAVYLCASSTRVGTEAFFGQGTRLTVV.

The V and J genes are TRBV9 and TRBJ1-6, with a possible D match to TRBD1 (5 bases). V lost 2 bases, J lost 0 bases, and 9 bases lay in between. The length of the CDR3 is 16 residues. CDR1 and CDR2 from the germline V gene are SGDLS and YYNGEE. CDR3 amino acids: CASSVGGSSYNSPLHF. In DNA form, the CDR3 reads TGTGCCAGCAGCGTCGGGGGGAGCTCCTATAATTCACCCCTCCACTTT.

V and J are TRBV7-9 and TRBJ1-4, with D perhaps TRBD1 (5 bases). This CDR3 comprises 16 residues. The V and J ends lost 5 bases and 7 bases respectively, with 20 bases between them. Germline CDR1 is SEHNR and CDR2 is FQNEAQ (reference sequence). CDR3 loop: CASSLRSAGLGEKLFF. In nucleotides, the CDR3 is TGTGCCAGCAGCCTCAGGAGTGCAGGGTTGGGTGAAAAACTGTTTTTT.

The genes are TRBV30 and TRBJ1-1; 8 bases fit TRBD1. V trimming: 0 bases; J trimming: 5 bases; junction bases outside the gene matches: 14. The CDR3 contains 17 residues. The germline CDR1 and CDR2 sequences are GTSNPN and SVGIG (reference sequence). The CDR3 nucleotides are TGTGCCTGGAGTGTAGGGCCAGGGGGCGGGGTTGGAACTGAAGCTTTCTTT. Encoded protein: CAWSVGPGGGVGTEAFF.

The chain employs TRBV3-1 (or the pseudogene TRBV3-2) and TRBJ2-1, with a weak D call TRBD2 (5 bases). V was cut by 7 bases and J by 9 bases, with 16 bases left in between. Germline assignment: CDR1 LGHDT and CDR2 YNNKEL (reference sequence). The CDR3 extends over 13 amino acids. The CDR3 sequence is CASIDEGFTEQFF. The CDR3 nucleotides read TGTGCCAGCATCGACGAGGGTTTCACTGAGCAGTTCTTC.

This clone was counted a single time. The CDR3 spells CASSLDGDSPQFF. CDR3 bases: TGTGCCAGCAGCTTAGATGGGGACTCCCCGCAGTTCTTC. The V gene is TRBV7-9, the J gene TRBJ2-1, with D possibly matching TRBD2 (6 bases). Trimming stripped 1 base from V and 12 bases from J, with 13 bases between. Germline loops: CDR1 SEHNR, CDR2 FQNEAQ (reference sequence). The CDR3 has 13 amino acids.

This clone came up once. The gene calls are TRBV5-6 and TRBJ2-3; TRBD1 agrees at 9 bases. The CDR3 sequence is 15 residues long. CDR1 is SGHDT, CDR2 YYEEEE, per germline. J gave up 3 bases and V 4 bases, and 6 bases lay outside the gene matches. CDR3 DNA sequence: TGTGCCAGCAGCCCCGGGACAGGGAAAACAGATACGCAGTATTTT. Protein sequence: CASSPGTGKTDTQYF.

This rearrangement joins TRBV9 to TRBJ2-7; 8 nucleotides line up with TRBD1. Germline loops: CDR1 SGDLS, CDR2 YYNGEE. J lost 5 bases, V lost 1 base, and 5 bases had no gene match. This CDR3 contains 14 residues. For the CDR3, the DNA is TGTGCCAGCAGCGTATCGACAGGGGAACACGAGCAGTACTTC. It encodes CASSVSTGEHEQYF.

This clone came up once. The gene calls are TRBV5-1 and TRBJ1-3; 10 nucleotides line up with TRBD1. The junction had 5 bases not matched to a gene; V was cut back by 4 bases and J by 7 bases. In germline, CDR1 is SGHRS, CDR2 YFSETQ. This CDR3 region has 14 residues. The CDR3 here is CASSAGTGANTIYF. The CDR3 nucleotides are TGCGCCAGCAGCGCCGGGACAGGGGCGAACACCATATATTTT.

The chain couples TRBV6-5 to TRBJ1-6; D may be TRBD1 (5 bases). Germline CDR1 and CDR2: MNHEY and SVGAGI. V lost 8 bases, J lost 7 bases, and 12 bases lay in between. This CDR3 comprises 13 residues. The CDR3 coding sequence is TGTGCCAGCGTCGTTGGGGCAAATTCACCCCTCCACTTT. Residues: CASVVGANSPLHF.

This chain joins TRBV11-3 and TRBJ2-1, with D possibly matching TRBD1 (5 bases). Germline V gene lookup returns CDR1 SGHNT and CDR2 YENEEA. The CDR3 has 14 amino acids. Trimming stripped 5 bases from V and 9 bases from J, with 17 bases between. CDR3 protein: CASSRPLGASEQFF. CDR3 coding DNA: TGTGCCAGCAGCCGCCCTCTAGGGGCGAGTGAGCAGTTCTTC.

The genes are TRBV18 and TRBJ2-7; D uncertain. Trimming left V 2 bases short and J 6 bases short, with 11 bases between. The CDR3 is 13 amino acids. Germline V gives CDR1 KGHSH, CDR2 LQKENI. The CDR3 DNA is TGTGCCAGCTCACCAAGCCAGGATTCCGAGCAGTACTTC. Residues: CASSPSQDSEQYF. The variable domain in full, with the rest retrieved from reference TRBV18 and TRBJ2-7, is NAGVMQNPRHLVRRRGQEARLRCSPMKGHSHVYWYRQLPEEGLKFMVYLQKENIIDESGMPKERFSAEFPKEGPSILRIQQVVRGDSAAYFCASSPSQDSEQYFGPGTRLTVT.

This clone appeared once. V usage is TRBV5-1 and J usage is TRBJ2-7; 9 bases line up with TRBD1. Germline V gives CDR1 SGHRS, CDR2 YFSETQ. The CDR3 sequence is 12 residues long. J gave up 6 bases and V 4 bases, and 2 bases lay outside the gene matches. In DNA, the CDR3 is TGCGCCAGCAGCGCGGACAGGGGCGAGCAGTACTTC. This encodes CASSADRGEQYF.

This clone was seen a few times. CDR3 bases: TGTGCCAGCTCACCACTTTCCGGGGGGGTAGCCGCAGATACGCAGTATTTT. This encodes CASSPLSGGVAADTQYF. This chain joins TRBV18 and TRBJ2-3, with 8 nucleotides matching TRBD2. There are 17 residues in the CDR3. Germline V gene data show CDR1 as KGHSH and CDR2 as LQKENI. V lost 1 base to trimming and J lost 4 bases; unmatched junction nucleotides: 10.

The V gene is TRBV27, the J gene TRBJ1-2; TRBD1 aligns across 8 bases. V lost 6 bases and J lost 7; bases outside the gene matches: 10. Per germline, CDR1 MNHEY and CDR2 SMNVEV (reference sequence). This CDR3 comprises 14 residues. This chain's CDR3 is CASRPTGGGFGYTF. Written as DNA, the CDR3 is TGTGCCAGCAGGCCTACAGGGGGTGGATTTGGCTACACCTTC.

The chain couples TRBV11-3 to TRBJ2-3; 10 nucleotides align to TRBD2. This CDR3 has 17 residues. CDR1 and CDR2 from the germline V gene are SGHNT and YENEEA. Trimming removed 3 bases from V and 0 bases from J; junction bases left unmatched: 6. CDR3 in DNA: TGTGCCAGCAGCTTCAGGCTAGCGGGAGCTAGCACAGATACGCAGTATTTT. This translates into CASSFRLAGASTDTQYF.

This chain uses TRBV21-1 with TRBJ2-7; the D call TRBD1 from the table was never checked on the DNA. TRBV21-1 represents a pseudogene. The CDR3 sequence is 17 residues long. The CDR3 nucleotides read TGTGCCAGCAGCGTTCCAACCCGGGACAGGGGGCTCGACGAGCAGTACTTC. Translated: CASSVPTRDRGLDEQYF.

The sample holds one count of this clone. The CDR3 DNA sequence: TGCGCCAGCAGCGTACGGACAGGGGGCACTGCCCTGAACACTGAAGCTTTCTTT. This sequence encodes CASSVRTGGTALNTEAFF. This chain uses TRBV4-3 with TRBJ1-1; the match to TRBD1 covers 11 bases. Germline CDR1 is LGHNA and CDR2 is YSLEER. With V trimmed by 5 bases and J by 0 bases, 11 bases remained unmatched. This CDR3 spans 18 amino acids.

This chain connects TRBV10-1 to TRBJ2-2; 9 nucleotides match TRBD2. Germline CDR1 WNHNN, CDR2 SYGVQD (reference sequence). CDR3 length: 16 amino acids. The V segment lost 6 bases and the J segment 4 bases; nucleotides outside the gene matches: 9. CDR3 sequence reads: CASSTIAGASTGELFF. DNA for the CDR3: TGCGCCAGCAGCACAATAGCGGGAGCTAGCACCGGGGAGCTGTTTTTT.